This passage covers 5 T cell receptor beta chains from one sample sequenced in a study of blood T cell repertoires in COVID-19. Clones were read by immunoSEQ multiplex PCR, and TCRdb kept only the in-frame ones, dropping some. The sample includes about 270,000 clones, approximately 90% of them seen just once. The sample was PBMCs or T cells enriched from blood (not recorded which). These receptor sequences come from a woman aged 30 to 39 with acute COVID-19.

The genes are TRBV20-1 and TRBJ1-4; D gene ambiguous. This CDR3 is built from 11 residues. V was shortened by 7 bases and J by 4 bases, with 7 bases between the two germline ends. CDR1 is DFQATT, CDR2 SNEGSKA, per germline (reference sequence). CDR3 amino acids: CSGRDNEKLFF. The CDR3 region has the DNA TGCAGTGGGAGGGATAATGAAAAACTGTTTTTT.

The chain is built from TRBV28 and TRBJ1-3, with D possibly being TRBD1 (6 bases). This CDR3 is 16 amino acids long. Germline V gene data show CDR1 as MDHEN and CDR2 as SYDVKM. V lost 6 bases to trimming and J lost 0 bases, with 15 bases between them. DNA for the CDR3: TGTGCCAGCAGGACCTCGGGACATCTCTCTGGAAACACCATATATTTT. Protein sequence: CASRTSGHLSGNTIYF.

This chain connects TRBV2 to TRBJ1-1; TRBD1 is a possible D gene (6 bases). V lost 5 bases and J 1 base, leaving 11 bases between the germline ends. Germline CDR1 is SNHLY and CDR2 is FYNNEI. This CDR3 spans 14 amino acids. The CDR3 sequence is CASSPGHTNTEAFF. CDR3 nucleotide sequence: TGTGCCAGCAGTCCGGGACACACGAACACTGAAGCTTTCTTT.

CDR3 nucleotide sequence: TGCGCCAGCAGCTTGGCCATAGGACTTAGCGGGGGGTCCTACGAGCAGTACTTC. This encodes CASSLAIGLSGGSYEQYF. The chain combines TRBV5-1 with TRBJ2-7, with 10 bases matching TRBD2. The germline V gene has CDR1 SGHRS and CDR2 YFSETQ. The CDR3 covers 18 residues. With 0 bases clipped from V and 1 base from J, the junction kept 10 bases outside the gene matches.

This clone was observed a single time. This chain links TRBV5-4 with TRBJ2-7; 7 bases agree with TRBD2. Germline CDR1 is SGHNT and CDR2 is YYREEE (reference sequence). The ends lost 4 bases at V and 4 bases at J; junction bases unmatched: 8. This CDR3 spans 14 amino acids. The CDR3 spells CASSAHRGDYEQYF. The CDR3, as DNA: TGTGCCAGCAGCGCCCACCGGGGGGATTACGAGCAGTACTTC.